Each of the 4 T cell receptor beta chains below was sequenced from the same sample in a study of cytomegalovirus exposure and HLA in healthy donors. Vbeta (60) and Jbeta (13) primers were used in the PCR. Only in-frame clones appear in the TCRdb table, and some are missing; sequencing was by immunoSEQ multiplex PCR. The sample has about 58,000 clones. Material: PBMCs. Every receptor here comes from a woman aged 18-29 years in good health and CMV-seronegative.

The rearrangement uses TRBV27 and TRBJ2-7; a possible D gene is TRBD1 (6 bases). Looked up from germline, CDR1 is MNHEY and CDR2 is SMNVEV (reference sequence). CDR3 length: 14 amino acids. Trimming pared 8 bases from V and 5 bases from J, leaving 19 bases between. This chain's CDR3 is CASRPMGATHEQYF. The CDR3, as DNA: TGTGCCAGCCGACCTATGGGGGCAACGCACGAGCAGTACTTC.

The chain is built from TRBV5-1 and TRBJ2-2, with 7 nucleotides matching TRBD1. CDR1 and CDR2 from the germline V gene are SGHRS and YFSETQ. The V gene end was trimmed by 4 bases and the J gene end by 7 bases; junction bases not matched to a gene: 4. The CDR3 consists of 13 residues. CDR3 coding DNA: TGCGCCAGCAGCGGGCAGGGGGTCGGGGAGCTGTTTTTT. This translates into CASSGQGVGELFF. The variable domain in full, with the rest retrieved from reference TRBV5-1 and TRBJ2-2, is KAGVTQTPRYLIKTRGQQVTLSCSPISGHRSVSWYQQTPGQGLQFLFEYFSETQRNKGNFPGRFSGRQFSNSRSEMNVSTLELGDSALYLCASSGQGVGELFFGEGSRLTVL.

This chain joins TRBV11-2 and TRBJ1-3, with TRBD1 identical over 7 bases. This CDR3 is built from 13 residues. The J segment lost 8 bases and the V segment lost 5 bases, leaving 6 bases of the junction unmatched. Looked up from germline, CDR1 is SGHAT and CDR2 is FQNNGV. The CDR3 DNA sequence: TGTGCCAGCAGCGTAACAGGGGCCCACACCATATATTTT. The encoded protein is CASSVTGAHTIYF.

CDR3 protein: CASSYSRVTGELFF. The CDR3 DNA is TGTGCCAGCAGTTACTCGAGGGTCACCGGGGAGCTGTTTTTT. The chain recombines TRBV6-5 with TRBJ2-2, with a tentative D call TRBD2 (5 bases). CDR3 size: 14 residues. Germline lookup yields CDR1 MNHEY and CDR2 SVGAGI. V shed 0 bases and J shed 4 bases, with 6 bases lying between them.